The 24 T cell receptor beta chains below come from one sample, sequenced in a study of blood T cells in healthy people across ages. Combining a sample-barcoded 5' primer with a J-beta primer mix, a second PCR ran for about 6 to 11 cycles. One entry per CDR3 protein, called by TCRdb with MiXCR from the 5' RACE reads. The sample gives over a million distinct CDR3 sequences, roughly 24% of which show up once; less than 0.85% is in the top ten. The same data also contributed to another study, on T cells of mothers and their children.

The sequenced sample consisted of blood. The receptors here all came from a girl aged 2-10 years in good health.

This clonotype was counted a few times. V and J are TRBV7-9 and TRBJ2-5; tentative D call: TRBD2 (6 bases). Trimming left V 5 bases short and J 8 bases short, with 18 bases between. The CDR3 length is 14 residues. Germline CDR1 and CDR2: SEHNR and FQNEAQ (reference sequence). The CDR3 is CASSEGTRGKTQYF. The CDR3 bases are TGTGCCAGCAGCGAAGGGACTCGGGGGAAAACCCAGTACTTC.

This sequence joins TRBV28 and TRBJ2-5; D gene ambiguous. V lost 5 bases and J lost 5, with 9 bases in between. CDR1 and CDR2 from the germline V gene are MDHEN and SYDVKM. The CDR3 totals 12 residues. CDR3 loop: CASSALTETQYF. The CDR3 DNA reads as TGTGCCAGCAGTGCCCTAACGGAGACCCAGTACTTC.

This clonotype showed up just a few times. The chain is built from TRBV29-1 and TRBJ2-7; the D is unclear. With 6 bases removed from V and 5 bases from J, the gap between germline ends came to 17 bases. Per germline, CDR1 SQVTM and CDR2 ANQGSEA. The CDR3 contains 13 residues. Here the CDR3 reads CSVVLLLHHEQYF. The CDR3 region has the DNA TGCAGCGTGGTACTCCTCCTTCACCACGAGCAGTACTTC.

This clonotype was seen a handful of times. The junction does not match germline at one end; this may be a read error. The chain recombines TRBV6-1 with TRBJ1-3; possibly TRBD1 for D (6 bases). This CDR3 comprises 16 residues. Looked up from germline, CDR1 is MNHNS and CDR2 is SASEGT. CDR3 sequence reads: CASSEPLTGNRNTVYF. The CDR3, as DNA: TGTGCCAGCAGTGAACCCTTGACAGGAAATAGAAACACCGTATATTTT.

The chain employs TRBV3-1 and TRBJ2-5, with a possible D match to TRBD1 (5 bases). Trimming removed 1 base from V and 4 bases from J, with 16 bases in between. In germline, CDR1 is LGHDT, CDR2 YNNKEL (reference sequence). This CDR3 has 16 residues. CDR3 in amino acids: CASSQVGTGIGETQYF. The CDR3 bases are TGTGCCAGCAGCCAAGTAGGTACAGGTATAGGAGAGACCCAGTACTTC.

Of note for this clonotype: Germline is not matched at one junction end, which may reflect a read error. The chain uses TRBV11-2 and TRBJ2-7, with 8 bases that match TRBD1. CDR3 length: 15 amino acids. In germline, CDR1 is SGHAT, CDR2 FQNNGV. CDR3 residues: CAGSARTGKQYEQYF. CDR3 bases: TGTGCCGGCAGCGCCCGGACAGGGAAGCAGTACGAGCAGTACTTC.

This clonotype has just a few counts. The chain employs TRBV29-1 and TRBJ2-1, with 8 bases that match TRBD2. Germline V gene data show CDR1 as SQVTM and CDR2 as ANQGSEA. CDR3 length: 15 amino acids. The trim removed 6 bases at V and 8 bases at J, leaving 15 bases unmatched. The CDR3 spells CSVSREGTDRHEQFF. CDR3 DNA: TGCAGCGTCTCCCGGGAGGGGACCGACCGACATGAGCAGTTCTTC.

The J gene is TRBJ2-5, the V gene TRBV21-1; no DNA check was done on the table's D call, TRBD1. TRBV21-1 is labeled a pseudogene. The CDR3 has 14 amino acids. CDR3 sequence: CASSKGGGGETQYF. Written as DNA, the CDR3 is TGTGCCAGCAGCAAAGGAGGGGGGGGAGAGACCCAGTACTTC.

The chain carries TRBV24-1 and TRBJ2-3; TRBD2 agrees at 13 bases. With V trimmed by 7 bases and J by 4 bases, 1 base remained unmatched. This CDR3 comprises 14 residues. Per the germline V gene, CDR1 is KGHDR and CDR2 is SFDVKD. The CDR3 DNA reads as TGTGCCACCAGCGGGACTAGCGGGGCAGATACGCAGTATTTT. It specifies CATSGTSGADTQYF.

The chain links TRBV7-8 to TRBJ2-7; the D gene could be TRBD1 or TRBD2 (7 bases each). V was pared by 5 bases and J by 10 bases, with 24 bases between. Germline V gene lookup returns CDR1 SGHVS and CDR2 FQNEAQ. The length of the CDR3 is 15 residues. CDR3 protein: CASSPGGDRGIAQYF. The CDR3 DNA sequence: TGTGCCAGCAGCCCAGGGGGGGACAGAGGTATTGCCCAGTACTTC.

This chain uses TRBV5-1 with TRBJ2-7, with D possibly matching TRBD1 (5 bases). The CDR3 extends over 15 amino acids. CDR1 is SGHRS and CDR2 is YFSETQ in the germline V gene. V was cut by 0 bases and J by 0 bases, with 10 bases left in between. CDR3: CASSLGGSLSYEQYF. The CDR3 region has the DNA TGCGCCAGCAGCTTGGGGGGCAGCCTCTCCTACGAGCAGTACTTC.

The CDR3 here is CASSYSAVRANEQFF. The CDR3 coding sequence is TGTGCCAGCAGCTACAGTGCTGTGAGGGCCAATGAGCAGTTCTTC. The V gene is TRBV5-5, the J gene TRBJ2-1; D is perhaps TRBD2 (5 bases). This CDR3 region has 15 residues. CDR1 and CDR2 from the germline V gene are SGHKS and YYEKEE (reference sequence). V lost 3 bases, J lost 6 bases, and 16 bases lay in between.

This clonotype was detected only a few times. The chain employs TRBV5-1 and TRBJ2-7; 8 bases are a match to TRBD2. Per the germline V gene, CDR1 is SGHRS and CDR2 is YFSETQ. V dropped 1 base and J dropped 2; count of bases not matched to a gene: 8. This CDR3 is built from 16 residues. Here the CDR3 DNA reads TGCGCCAGCAGCTTGATGGCGGGGGGTTCTACCTACGAGCAGTACTTC. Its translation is CASSLMAGGSTYEQYF.

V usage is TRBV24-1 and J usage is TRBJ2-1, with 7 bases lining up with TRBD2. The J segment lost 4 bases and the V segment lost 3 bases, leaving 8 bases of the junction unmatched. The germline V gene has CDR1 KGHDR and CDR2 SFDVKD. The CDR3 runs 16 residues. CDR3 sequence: CATSDPSGVSYNEQFF. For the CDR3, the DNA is TGTGCCACCAGTGATCCGAGCGGGGTATCTTACAATGAGCAGTTCTTC.

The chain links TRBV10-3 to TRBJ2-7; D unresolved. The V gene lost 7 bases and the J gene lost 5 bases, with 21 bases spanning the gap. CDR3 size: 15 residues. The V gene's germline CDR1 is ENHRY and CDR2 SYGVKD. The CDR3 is CAITTSRMGSDEQYF. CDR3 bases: TGTGCCATCACCACATCTCGAATGGGTTCTGACGAGCAGTACTTC.

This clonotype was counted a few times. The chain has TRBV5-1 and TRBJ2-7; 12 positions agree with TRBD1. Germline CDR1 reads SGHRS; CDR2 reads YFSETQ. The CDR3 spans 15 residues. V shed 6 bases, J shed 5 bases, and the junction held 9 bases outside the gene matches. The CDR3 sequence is CASKPPGQGADEQYF. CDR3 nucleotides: TGCGCCAGCAAACCTCCGGGACAGGGGGCCGACGAGCAGTACTTC.

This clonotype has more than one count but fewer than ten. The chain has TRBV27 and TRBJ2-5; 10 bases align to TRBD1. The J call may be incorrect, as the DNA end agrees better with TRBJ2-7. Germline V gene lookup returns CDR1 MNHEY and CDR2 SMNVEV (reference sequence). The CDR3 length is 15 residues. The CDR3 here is CASSSGTGEAYEQYF. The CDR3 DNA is TGTGCCAGCAGTTCCGGGACAGGGGAGGCCTACGAGCAGTACTTC.

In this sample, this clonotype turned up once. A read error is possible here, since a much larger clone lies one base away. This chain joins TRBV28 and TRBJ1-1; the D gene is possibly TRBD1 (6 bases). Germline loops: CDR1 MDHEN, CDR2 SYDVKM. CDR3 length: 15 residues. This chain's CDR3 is CASSPSQGFYTEALF. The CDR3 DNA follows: TGTGCCAGCAGCCCTTCCCAGGGGTTTTACACTGAAGCTCTCTTT.

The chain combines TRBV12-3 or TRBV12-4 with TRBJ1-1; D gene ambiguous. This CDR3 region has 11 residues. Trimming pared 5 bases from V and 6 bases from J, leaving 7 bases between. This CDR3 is CASSGLAEAFF. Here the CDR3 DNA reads TGTGCCAGCAGTGGGTTAGCTGAAGCTTTCTTT.

The CDR3 nucleotides are TGCAGTGCTAGGAGGTCAGCCTCGCGGGAGCAGTACTTC. Its translation: CSARRSASREQYF. The chain employs TRBV20-1 and TRBJ2-5, with 7 bases that match TRBD2. There are 13 residues in the CDR3. Germline assignment: CDR1 DFQATT and CDR2 SNEGSKA (reference sequence). After removal of 3 bases from V and 11 bases from J, the junction contained 12 bases not matched to a gene.

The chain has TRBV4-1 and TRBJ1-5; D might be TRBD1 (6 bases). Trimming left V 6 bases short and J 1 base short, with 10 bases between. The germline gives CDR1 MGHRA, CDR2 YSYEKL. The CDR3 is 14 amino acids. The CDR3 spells CASRPTGSNQPQHF. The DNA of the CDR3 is TGCGCCAGCAGACCAACAGGGAGCAATCAGCCCCAGCATTTT.

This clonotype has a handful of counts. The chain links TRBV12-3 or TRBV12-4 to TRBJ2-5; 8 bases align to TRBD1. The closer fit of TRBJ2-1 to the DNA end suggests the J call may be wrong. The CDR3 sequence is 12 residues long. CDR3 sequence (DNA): TGTGCCAGCAGGGCAGGGGGCGCTGAGCAGTTCTTC. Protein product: CASRAGGAEQFF.

CDR3 sequence reads: CASSPRQVQGEQYF. The CDR3 bases are TGTGCCAGCAGCCCCCGACAGGTCCAGGGGGAGCAGTACTTC. The chain combines TRBV11-2 with TRBJ2-7; the D gene is possibly TRBD1 (6 bases). Germline loops: CDR1 SGHAT, CDR2 FQNNGV. This CDR3 has 14 residues. V shed 5 bases and J shed 7 bases, with 18 bases lying between them.

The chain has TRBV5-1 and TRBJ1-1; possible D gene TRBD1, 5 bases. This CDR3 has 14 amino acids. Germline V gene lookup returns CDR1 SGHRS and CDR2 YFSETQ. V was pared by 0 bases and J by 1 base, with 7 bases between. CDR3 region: CASSLAQGNTEAFF. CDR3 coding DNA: TGCGCCAGCAGCTTGGCCCAGGGGAACACTGAAGCTTTCTTT.